A selection of T cell receptor beta chains follows, all from one sample in a study of T-cell reconstitution after alpha-beta-depleted transplantation in children. TCRdb re-analysed the PCR reads in MiXCR, keeping a single row per CDR3 protein. The sample includes about a million distinct CDR3 sequences, roughly 29% of them seen just once. The sequencing used PBMCs, mostly from graft donor cells, collected 360 days after TCRalphabeta/CD19-depleted stem cell transplant. These receptors came from a boy under two years old who had a stem cell transplant for SCID, so the T cells may come from the graft donor. The CDR3 runs from the conserved cysteine through the conserved F or W. Each record gives: V gene, J gene, D gene, clone size, CDR3 protein, CDR3 DNA. A D gene is named only where the DNA matches it firmly. Part of the rows lack a size; the others show once, few, many or a class for expanded clones.

v_gene: TRBV12-3/TRBV12-4
j_gene: TRBJ2-3
d_gene: TRBD2
abundance: -
CDR3aa: CASSPRRGVTDTQYF
CDR3nt: TGTGCCAGCAGTCCGCGGCGGGGGGTCACAGATACGCAGTATTTT

v_gene: TRBV4-1
j_gene: TRBJ1-4
d_gene: -
abundance: few
CDR3aa: CASSQDQGLGKLFF
CDR3nt: TGCGCCAGCAGCCAAGATCAAGGGCTGGGGAAACTGTTTTTT

v_gene: TRBV12-3/TRBV12-4
j_gene: TRBJ1-1
d_gene: -
abundance: few
CDR3aa: CASSLNFEAFF
CDR3nt: TGTGCCAGCAGTTTAAACTTTGAAGCTTTCTTT

v_gene: TRBV29-1
j_gene: TRBJ2-7
d_gene: TRBD1
abundance: few
CDR3aa: CSVGGTGGAKGYEQYF
CDR3nt: TGCAGCGTTGGGGGGACAGGGGGCGCAAAGGGGTACGAGCAGTACTTC

v_gene: TRBV7-2
j_gene: TRBJ2-3
d_gene: -
abundance: -
CDR3aa: CASSLERRGGDTQYF
CDR3nt: TGTGCCAGCAGCTTAGAACGGAGAGGGGGAGATACGCAGTATTTT

v_gene: TRBV30
j_gene: TRBJ2-1
d_gene: -
abundance: -
CDR3aa: CAWTEGGEQFF
CDR3nt: TGTGCCTGGACCGAGGGGGGTGAGCAGTTCTTC

v_gene: TRBV2
j_gene: TRBJ2-6
d_gene: -
abundance: -
CDR3aa: CASSDLGTGANVLTF
CDR3nt: TGTGCCAGCAGTGACTTAGGGACTGGGGCCAACGTCCTGACTTTC

v_gene: TRBV24-1
j_gene: TRBJ2-1
d_gene: -
abundance: -
CDR3aa: CATSDPEGPGNEQFF
CDR3nt: TGTGCCACCAGTGATCCAGAGGGGCCGGGCAATGAGCAGTTCTTC

v_gene: TRBV28
j_gene: TRBJ2-7
d_gene: -
abundance: few
CDR3aa: CASSLWQGNEQYF
CDR3nt: TGTGCCAGCAGTTTATGGCAGGGGAACGAGCAGTACTTC

v_gene: TRBV27
j_gene: TRBJ2-2
d_gene: -
abundance: few
CDR3aa: CASSPQGYTPDTGELFF
CDR3nt: TGTGCCAGCAGTCCACAGGGTTACACTCCGGACACCGGGGAGCTGTTTTTT

v_gene: TRBV20-1
j_gene: TRBJ2-3
d_gene: -
abundance: -
CDR3aa: CSARDFVDTQYF
CDR3nt: TGCAGTGCGCGTGACTTCGTAGATACGCAGTATTTT

v_gene: TRBV12-3/TRBV12-4
j_gene: TRBJ1-3
d_gene: -
abundance: -
CDR3aa: CASSSFLTYSGNTIYF
CDR3nt: TGTGCCAGCAGTTCATTTCTAACCTACTCTGGAAACACCATATATTTT

v_gene: TRBV24-1
j_gene: TRBJ1-5
d_gene: TRBD1
abundance: few
CDR3aa: CATSDPRRGTGAIQPQHF
CDR3nt: TGTGCCACCAGTGATCCCCGCCGGGGGACAGGGGCGATTCAGCCCCAGCATTTT

v_gene: TRBV20-1
j_gene: TRBJ2-6
d_gene: -
abundance: few
CDR3aa: CSARDAAANVLTF
CDR3nt: TGCAGTGCTAGGGACGCCGCGGCCAACGTCCTGACTTTC

v_gene: TRBV2
j_gene: TRBJ2-1
d_gene: -
abundance: -
CDR3aa: CASRKDRASYNEQFF
CDR3nt: TGTGCCAGCAGGAAAGATAGGGCCTCCTACAATGAGCAGTTCTTC

v_gene: TRBV7-9
j_gene: TRBJ2-1
d_gene: TRBD2
abundance: few
CDR3aa: CASSPGASGGFNEQFF
CDR3nt: TGTGCCAGCAGCCCCGGGGCTAGCGGGGGTTTCAATGAGCAGTTCTTC

v_gene: TRBV4-1
j_gene: TRBJ2-7
d_gene: -
abundance: -
CDR3aa: CASSQAGDSYEQYF
CDR3nt: TGCGCCAGCAGCCAAGCGGGGGACTCCTACGAGCAGTACTTC

v_gene: TRBV7-9
j_gene: TRBJ2-5
d_gene: -
abundance: -
CDR3aa: CASSPPGAGRKETQYF
CDR3nt: TGTGCCAGCAGCCCCCCTGGGGCAGGGAGGAAAGAGACCCAGTACTTC

v_gene: TRBV5-1
j_gene: TRBJ2-1
d_gene: TRBD2
abundance: -
CDR3aa: CASSSPGLAILNEQFF
CDR3nt: TGCGCCAGCAGCTCGCCGGGACTAGCCATTTTAAATGAGCAGTTCTTC

v_gene: TRBV19
j_gene: TRBJ2-3
d_gene: -
abundance: -
CDR3aa: CASRGGRTDTQYF
CDR3nt: TGTGCCAGTAGAGGGGGGCGCACAGATACGCAGTATTTT

v_gene: TRBV20-1
j_gene: TRBJ2-1
d_gene: TRBD2
abundance: few
CDR3aa: CSGTGTRALNEQFF
CDR3nt: TGCAGTGGAACCGGGACTAGGGCACTCAATGAGCAGTTCTTC

v_gene: TRBV24-1
j_gene: TRBJ2-2
d_gene: -
abundance: few
CDR3aa: CATSVPRGTGELFF
CDR3nt: TGTGCCACCAGTGTCCCCAGGGGCACCGGGGAGCTGTTTTTT

v_gene: TRBV18
j_gene: TRBJ2-7
d_gene: -
abundance: -
CDR3aa: CASSKYRESYEQYF
CDR3nt: TGTGCCAGCTCAAAATACAGGGAGTCCTACGAGCAGTACTTC

v_gene: TRBV29-1
j_gene: TRBJ2-1
d_gene: TRBD1
abundance: -
CDR3aa: CSAGDRGLRYNEQFF
CDR3nt: TGCAGCGCAGGCGACAGGGGACTCCGTTACAATGAGCAGTTCTTC

v_gene: TRBV29-1
j_gene: TRBJ2-1
d_gene: TRBD2
abundance: -
CDR3aa: CSGSGGQNPSSYNEQFF
CDR3nt: TGCAGCGGTAGCGGGGGGCAGAACCCGAGCTCCTACAATGAGCAGTTCTTC

v_gene: TRBV5-5
j_gene: TRBJ2-1
d_gene: -
abundance: -
CDR3aa: CASTWGYNEQFF
CDR3nt: TGTGCCAGCACCTGGGGGTACAATGAGCAGTTCTTC

v_gene: TRBV4-3
j_gene: TRBJ2-3
d_gene: -
abundance: -
CDR3aa: CASSQDAAPSTDTQYF
CDR3nt: TGCGCCAGCAGCCAAGATGCAGCCCCTAGCACAGATACGCAGTATTTT

v_gene: TRBV15
j_gene: TRBJ1-4
d_gene: -
abundance: -
CDR3aa: CATSRVINEKLFF
CDR3nt: TGTGCCACCAGCAGAGTCATTAATGAAAAACTGTTTTTT

v_gene: TRBV18
j_gene: TRBJ2-7
d_gene: -
abundance: few
CDR3aa: CASSPDQGNTEQYF
CDR3nt: TGTGCCAGCTCACCGGACCAGGGGAATACCGAGCAGTACTTC

v_gene: TRBV11-2
j_gene: TRBJ2-5
d_gene: -
abundance: few
CDR3aa: CASSLTPGHKFETQYF
CDR3nt: TGTGCCAGCAGCTTAACCCCGGGACACAAGTTTGAGACCCAGTACTTC

v_gene: TRBV9
j_gene: TRBJ2-3
d_gene: -
abundance: -
CDR3aa: CASSAIGSTDTQYF
CDR3nt: TGTGCCAGCAGCGCTATCGGGTCCACAGATACGCAGTATTTT

v_gene: TRBV12-3/TRBV12-4
j_gene: TRBJ2-7
d_gene: TRBD1
abundance: -
CDR3aa: CASSPRQGASYEQYF
CDR3nt: TGTGCCAGCAGTCCTCGACAGGGGGCCTCCTACGAGCAGTACTTC

v_gene: TRBV27
j_gene: TRBJ2-5
d_gene: TRBD2
abundance: -
CDR3aa: CASSLRSGLAGEETQYF
CDR3nt: TGTGCCAGCAGTTTAAGGTCGGGACTAGCGGGGGAAGAGACCCAGTACTTC

v_gene: TRBV7-2
j_gene: TRBJ2-1
d_gene: TRBD2
abundance: -
CDR3aa: CASRSRGGGYNEQFF
CDR3nt: TGTGCCAGCAGGTCGCGGGGGGGCGGGTACAATGAGCAGTTCTTC

v_gene: TRBV4-1
j_gene: TRBJ1-1
d_gene: -
abundance: few
CDR3aa: CASGRGAGISPEAFF
CDR3nt: TGCGCCAGCGGGCGCGGGGCAGGGATTAGTCCTGAAGCTTTCTTT

v_gene: TRBV2
j_gene: TRBJ1-2
d_gene: -
abundance: -
CDR3aa: CASSEVLDAYGYTF
CDR3nt: TGTGCCAGCAGTGAAGTCCTTGATGCCTATGGCTACACCTTC

v_gene: TRBV10-3
j_gene: TRBJ1-1
d_gene: -
abundance: few
CDR3aa: CAISEYVGLTTEAFF
CDR3nt: TGTGCCATCAGTGAGTATGTGGGTCTGACCACTGAAGCTTTCTTT

v_gene: TRBV5-1
j_gene: TRBJ2-5
d_gene: -
abundance: few
CDR3aa: CASSQGGMGSLVGETQYF
CDR3nt: TGCGCCAGCAGCCAAGGAGGGATGGGGAGCCTGGTCGGAGAGACCCAGTACTTC

v_gene: TRBV12-3/TRBV12-4
j_gene: TRBJ2-2
d_gene: TRBD1
abundance: -
CDR3aa: CASRRQGRDTGELFF
CDR3nt: TGTGCCAGCAGGAGACAGGGTCGCGACACCGGGGAGCTGTTTTTT

v_gene: TRBV4-1
j_gene: TRBJ2-5
d_gene: -
abundance: -
CDR3aa: CASSQVYVQETQYF
CDR3nt: TGCGCCAGCAGCCAAGTATACGTACAAGAGACCCAGTACTTC